This T cell receptor (beta chain) originates from a study of CD8 T cells in ankylosing spondylitis. In its sample, this clonotype was seen many times. What it binds is not known. Overall study results and limits: What appeared characteristic of ankylosing spondylitis blood was a TCR beta motif of eight highly homologous variants. Reported data indicate significant enrichment of disease-linked clones within matched ankylosing spondylitis synovial fluid.

Quantitative molecular-barcoded 5'-RACE generated the TCR beta libraries. TCRdb used MiXCR to reprocess the 5' RACE reads, holding one entry per CDR3 protein. The sample yields 200,000 to 250,000 distinct CDR3 sequences, 8% to 9% seen once. This receptor was identified in a female donor with ankylosing spondylitis or in good health (not recorded which). Sequencing input: blood, either unsorted or a sorted T cell fraction (not recorded which).

CDR3 in DNA: TGTGCCAGCAGCTTAGGGGGGGGCGTTGGCTACACCTTC. It codes for CASSLGGGVGYTF. The genes are TRBV7-2 and TRBJ1-2; possibly TRBD1 for D (6 bases). CDR1 SGHTA and CDR2 FQGNSA come from the germline V gene. Trimming shortened V by 1 base and J by 7 bases, and 10 bases separated the two germline ends. The CDR3 is 13 residues long.